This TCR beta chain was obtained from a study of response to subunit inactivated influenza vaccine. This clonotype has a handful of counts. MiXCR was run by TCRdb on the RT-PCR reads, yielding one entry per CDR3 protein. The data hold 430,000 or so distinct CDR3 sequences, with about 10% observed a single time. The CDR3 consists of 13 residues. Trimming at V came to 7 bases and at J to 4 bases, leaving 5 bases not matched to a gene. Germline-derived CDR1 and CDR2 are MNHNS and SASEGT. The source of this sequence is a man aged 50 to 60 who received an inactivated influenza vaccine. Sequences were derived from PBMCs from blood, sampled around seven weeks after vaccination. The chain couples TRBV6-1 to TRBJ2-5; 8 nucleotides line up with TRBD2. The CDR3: CASTGTRVETQYF. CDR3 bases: TGTGCCAGCACCGGGACTAGGGTAGAGACCCAGTACTTC.